Listed here are 10 T cell receptor beta chains from one sample, sequenced in a study of OX40 agonist ivuxolimab in advanced cancers. The repertoire was sequenced with immunoSEQ multiplex PCR; TCRdb's copy has only in-frame clones and lacks some. The sample has about 51,000 clones; 65% to 85% are singletons. The source material was CD4+ or CD8+ T cells sorted from blood, sampled in a trial of the OX40 agonist ivuxolimab. Every receptor here comes from an adult with an advanced solid tumor such as melanoma, head and neck, liver or kidney cancer.

This chain joins TRBV7-6 and TRBJ2-3; D unresolved. This CDR3 spans 15 amino acids. Trimming removed 2 bases at V and 6 bases at J, with 15 bases between. In germline, CDR1 is SGHVS, CDR2 FNYEAQ. The CDR3 spells CASSLLDPPLDTQYF. The CDR3 DNA is TGTGCCAGCAGCTTACTGGATCCCCCGTTGGATACGCAGTATTTT.

This sequence joins TRBV7-3 and TRBJ1-1, with no clear D. CDR3 length: 13 amino acids. Germline CDR1 reads SGHTA; CDR2 reads FQGTGA. V was trimmed by 6 bases and J by 3 bases, leaving 11 bases between them. The CDR3 nucleotides are TGTGCCAGCAGGGGAGGAGTTCACACTGAAGCTTTCTTT. Amino acid sequence: CASRGGVHTEAFF.

The CDR3 bases are TGTGCCAGCAGCGCCCGTTCGGGAGGTTCCTACGAGCAGTACTTC. Translated, it gives CASSARSGGSYEQYF. This rearrangement joins TRBV7-2 to TRBJ2-7; TRBD2 matches at 7 bases. V shed 5 bases, J shed 1 base, and the junction held 8 bases outside the gene matches. The CDR3 has 15 amino acids. The germline CDR1 and CDR2 sequences are SGHTA and FQGNSA.

In its sample, this clone was seen a few times. V and J are TRBV11-2 and TRBJ1-6; 11 nucleotides agree with TRBD1. After removal of 3 bases from V and 14 bases from J, the junction contained 6 bases not matched to a gene. This CDR3 contains 14 residues. Germline CDR1 SGHAT, CDR2 FQNNGV. The CDR3 bases are TGTGCCAGCAGCTTCGGACAGGGGGCTCGGGCCCTCCACTTT. This sequence encodes CASSFGQGARALHF.

This chain joins TRBV2 and TRBJ2-2; D might be TRBD1 or TRBD2, each matching 5 bases. V lost 6 bases, J lost 4 bases, and 15 bases lay in between. The CDR3 extends over 15 amino acids. Germline CDR1 and CDR2: SNHLY and FYNNEI. In DNA, the CDR3 is TGTGCCAGCAGCCCAGATAGGGGAGTCACCGGGGAGCTGTTTTTT. Translated: CASSPDRGVTGELFF.

The chain uses TRBV28 and TRBJ1-5; D call uncertain. Germline V gene lookup returns CDR1 MDHEN and CDR2 SYDVKM. V was clipped by 8 bases and J by 2 bases, with 13 bases between them. This CDR3 is 14 amino acids long. As DNA, the CDR3 is TGTGCCAGCCGCCGGGCAGGTGGCAATCAGCCCCAGCATTTT. Its translation: CASRRAGGNQPQHF.

The sample holds one count of this clone. The chain has TRBV27 and TRBJ1-5; TRBD1 is a possible D gene (6 bases). Trimming shortened V by 2 bases and J by 6 bases, and 17 bases separated the two germline ends. CDR3 size: 16 residues. Looked up from germline, CDR1 is MNHEY and CDR2 is SMNVEV (reference sequence). As DNA, the CDR3 is TGTGCCAGCAGTTTAGCCCCGGCAGGGGACGGTCAGCCCCAGCATTTT. Its protein is CASSLAPAGDGQPQHF.

This clone has just a few counts. The genes are TRBV7-8 and TRBJ2-6; 7 bases align to TRBD1. CDR3 size: 17 residues. CDR1 is SGHVS and CDR2 is FQNEAQ in the germline V gene. V gave up 5 bases and J gave up 0 bases; unmatched junction bases: 7. The CDR3 is CASSQRTGFSGANVLTF. The CDR3 DNA reads TGTGCCAGCAGCCAGAGGACAGGCTTCTCTGGGGCCAACGTCCTGACTTTC.

This clone is labeled as medium-sized (0.01 to 0.1%). V usage is TRBV2 and J usage is TRBJ2-6; D is uncertain. Germline CDR1 SNHLY, CDR2 FYNNEI. V was cut by 10 bases and J by 2 bases, with 6 bases left in between. The CDR3 consists of 12 residues. The CDR3 DNA reads TGTGCCATCTACACTGGGGCCAACGTCCTGACTTTC. The encoded protein is CAIYTGANVLTF.

This rearrangement joins TRBV5-1 to TRBJ2-1; D might be TRBD2 (5 bases). Per the germline V gene, CDR1 is SGHRS and CDR2 is YFSETQ. V dropped 2 bases and J dropped 5 bases, with 8 bases sitting between them. The CDR3 spans 13 residues. In nucleotides, the CDR3 is TGCGCCAGCAGCTTAACTAGGGACAATGAGCAGTTCTTC. Translation: CASSLTRDNEQFF.